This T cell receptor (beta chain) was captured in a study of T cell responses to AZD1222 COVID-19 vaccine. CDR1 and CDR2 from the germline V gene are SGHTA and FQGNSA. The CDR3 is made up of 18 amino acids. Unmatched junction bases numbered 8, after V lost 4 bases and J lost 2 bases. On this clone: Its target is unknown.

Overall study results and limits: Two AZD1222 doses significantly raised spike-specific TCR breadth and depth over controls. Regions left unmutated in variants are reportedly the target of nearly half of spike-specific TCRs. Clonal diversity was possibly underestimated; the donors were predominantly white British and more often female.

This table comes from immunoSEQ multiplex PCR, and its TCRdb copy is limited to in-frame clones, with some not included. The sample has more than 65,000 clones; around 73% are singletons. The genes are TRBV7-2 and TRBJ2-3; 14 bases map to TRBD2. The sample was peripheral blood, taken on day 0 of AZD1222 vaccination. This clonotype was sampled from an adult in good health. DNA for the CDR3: TGTGCCAGCAGCTCCCGGACTAGCGGGAGGCCAATCACAGATACGCAGTATTTT. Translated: CASSSRTSGRPITDTQYF.